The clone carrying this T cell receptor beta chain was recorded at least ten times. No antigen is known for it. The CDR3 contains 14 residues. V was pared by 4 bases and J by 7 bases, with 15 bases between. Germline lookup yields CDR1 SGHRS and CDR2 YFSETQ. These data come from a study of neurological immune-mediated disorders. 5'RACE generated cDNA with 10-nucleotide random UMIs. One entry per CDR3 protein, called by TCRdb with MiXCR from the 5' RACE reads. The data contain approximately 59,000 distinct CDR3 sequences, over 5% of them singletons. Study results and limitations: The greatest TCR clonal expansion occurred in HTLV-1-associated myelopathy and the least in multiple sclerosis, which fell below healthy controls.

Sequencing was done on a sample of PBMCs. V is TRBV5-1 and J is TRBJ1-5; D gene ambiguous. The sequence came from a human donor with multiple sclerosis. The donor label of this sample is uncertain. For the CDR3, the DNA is TGCGCCAGCAGCCCTGTAGGAGGCATCCAGCCCCAGCATTTT. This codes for CASSPVGGIQPQHF.